Below, 27 T cell receptor beta chains from the same sample are listed, as sequenced in a study of post-analysis software for immune sequencing data (dated by TCRdb to the mid-2010s). The research as a whole found: Patients showed significantly higher frequencies than controls for about five TRBV segments, among them TRBV5-6, TRBV5-1 and TRBV20-1.

These TCRs are of unknown antigen specificity. To prepare the library, PCR was applied. For sequencing, an Illumina HiSeq 2500 was employed. To reduce PCR and sequencing biases, unique molecular identifiers were built into the TCR beta cDNA libraries. Starting from the raw public reads, TCRdb applied fastp trimming at Q25, assembled clones with MiXCR and retained in-frame beta chains. CDR3 protein duplicates are merged, each entry listing the most common genes and DNA. The table for this sample lists roughly 800,000 distinct CDR3 sequences; about half of them were counted only once. Jointly, the top ten make up 4.9% of the sample. Material for sequencing was blood. These receptors all come from a girl between 10 and 17 years old with multiple sclerosis.

The chain uses TRBV5-5 and TRBJ2-1, with 12 bases identical to TRBD2. The J segment lost 8 bases and the V segment lost 4 bases, leaving 7 bases of the junction unmatched. Per the germline V gene, CDR1 is SGHKS and CDR2 is YYEKEE (reference sequence). This CDR3 has 15 residues. The CDR3, as DNA: TGTGCCAGCAGCCCGCTAGCGGGAGGGCCTTATGAGCAGTTCTTC. It specifies CASSPLAGGPYEQFF.

The chain couples TRBV20-1 to TRBJ2-2; D is undetermined. The germline V gene has CDR1 DFQATT and CDR2 SNEGSKA (reference sequence). Trimming stripped 0 bases from V and 7 bases from J, with 12 bases between. The CDR3 totals 14 residues. The CDR3 here is CSARDRRVSGELFF. As DNA, the CDR3 is TGCAGTGCTAGAGATCGAAGAGTTAGCGGGGAGCTGTTTTTT.

Regarding this clonotype: The junction departs from germline at one end; a sequencing error may be responsible. V gene TRBV30 combines with J gene TRBJ1-1, with D unclear. CDR1 and CDR2 from the germline V gene are GTSNPN and SVGIG (reference sequence). The CDR3 extends over 14 amino acids. The CDR3, as DNA: TGTGCCTGGAATCTCCCCGGTATGAACACTGAAGCTTTTTTT. Translation: CAWNLPGMNTEAFF.

This clonotype appeared a few times. The CDR3 nucleotides read TGCAGTGCTAGAGACGGGACAGGGGCCGCCTACGAGCAGTACTTC. As protein: CSARDGTGAAYEQYF. This chain uses TRBV20-1 with TRBJ2-7; TRBD1 matches at 10 bases. Germline CDR1 reads DFQATT; CDR2 reads SNEGSKA (reference sequence). The V segment lost 0 bases and the J segment 2 bases; nucleotides outside the gene matches: 4. The CDR3 consists of 15 residues.

The chain carries TRBV5-1 and TRBJ2-7, with D perhaps matching TRBD2 (5 bases). Germline loops: CDR1 SGHRS, CDR2 YFSETQ. The length of the CDR3 is 13 residues. The germline V and J ends were trimmed by 8 bases and 4 bases, with 16 bases remaining between them. In nucleotides, the CDR3 is TGCGCCAGTTCAGGACGGGGATGGTACGAGCAGTACTTC. Its protein is CASSGRGWYEQYF.

CDR3 in DNA: TGCAGTGCTTCGCTGCCGGGACAGGGGGCCTACGAGCAGTACTTC. Translated: CSASLPGQGAYEQYF. The chain employs TRBV20-1 and TRBJ2-7; 11 nucleotides match TRBD1. The CDR3 loop spans 15 amino acids. Germline V gives CDR1 DFQATT, CDR2 SNEGSKA (reference sequence). V lost 5 bases, J lost 2 bases, and 8 bases stayed unmatched.

This chain links TRBV6-6 with TRBJ2-7; D call uncertain. The germline V and J ends were trimmed by 2 bases and 1 base, with 9 bases remaining between them. The germline CDR1 and CDR2 sequences are MNHNY and SVGAGI (reference sequence). The CDR3 covers 14 residues. The CDR3 is CASSYPTESYEQYF. The CDR3 nucleotides read TGTGCCAGCAGTTACCCGACGGAATCCTACGAGCAGTACTTC.

This clonotype was seen a few times. V usage is TRBV12-3 or TRBV12-4 and J usage is TRBJ1-6, with D hard to call. There are 12 residues in the CDR3. Deletions cut 8 bases from V and 7 bases from J, with 9 bases between. CDR3 coding DNA: TGTGCCAGCGGAGGCGCAAATTCACCCCTCCACTTT. It translates to CASGGANSPLHF.

The V call is TRBV5-1, the J call TRBJ2-1, with 8 bases matching TRBD1. Germline CDR1 is SGHRS and CDR2 is YFSETQ. This CDR3 is 15 amino acids long. V lost 6 bases to trimming and J lost 3 bases; unmatched junction nucleotides: 8. The CDR3 region is CASTRTGTDYNEQFF. The CDR3 nucleotides read TGCGCCAGCACCCGGACAGGGACGGACTACAATGAGCAGTTCTTC.

This clonotype was detected a few times. The CDR3 DNA sequence: TGTGCCAGCATTCCGGAGGGTTCGAGCTCCTACGAGCAGTACTTC. It translates to CASIPEGSSSYEQYF. The J gene is TRBJ2-7, the V gene TRBV2; D might be TRBD2 (6 bases). The CDR3 is made up of 15 amino acids. The V gene lost 7 bases and the J gene lost 0 bases, with 16 bases spanning the gap. Germline V gene lookup returns CDR1 SNHLY and CDR2 FYNNEI.

Regarding this clonotype: One end of the junction is discordant with germline, which a read error may explain. The chain's CDR3 is CASSSSREGGNTEAFF. DNA for the CDR3: TGTGCTAGCAGTTCCTCCCGGGAGGGAGGGAACACTGAAGCTTTCTTT. The genes are TRBV7-7 and TRBJ1-1, with D hard to call. This CDR3 region has 16 residues. The germline V gene encodes CDR1 SSHAT and CDR2 FNYEAQ (reference sequence).

This chain connects TRBV6-1 to TRBJ2-7, with D unclear. Trimming left V 1 base short and J 1 base short, with 11 bases between. Germline V gives CDR1 MNHNS, CDR2 SASEGT. The CDR3 totals 15 residues. CDR3 sequence (DNA): TGTGCCAGCAGTGAAGGGGCCTACTCATCCTACGAGCAGTACTTC. Its translation: CASSEGAYSSYEQYF.

V is TRBV3-1 and J is TRBJ1-4; D remains ambiguous. From germline, CDR1 is LGHDT and CDR2 YNNKEL (reference sequence). The CDR3 consists of 12 residues. V shed 1 base and J shed 15 bases, with 12 bases lying between them. The CDR3 protein is CASSQGTTGLFF. The CDR3 nucleotides are TGTGCCAGCAGCCAAGGAACGACGGGGTTGTTTTTT.

V usage is TRBV5-1 and J usage is TRBJ2-5; D possibly corresponds to TRBD1 (6 bases). Looked up from germline, CDR1 is SGHRS and CDR2 is YFSETQ. The CDR3 sequence is 16 residues long. With 0 bases removed from V and 1 base from J, the gap between germline ends came to 13 bases. Here the CDR3 reads CASSLDGTLGQETQYF. The CDR3 region has the DNA TGCGCCAGCAGCTTGGATGGGACACTGGGCCAAGAGACCCAGTACTTC. Full variable domain (outside the CDR3, taken from reference TRBV5-1 and TRBJ2-5): KAGVTQTPRYLIKTRGQQVTLSCSPISGHRSVSWYQQTPGQGLQFLFEYFSETQRNKGNFPGRFSGRQFSNSRSEMNVSTLELGDSALYLCASSLDGTLGQETQYFGPGTRLLVL.

The chain carries TRBV12-3 or TRBV12-4 and TRBJ1-1; the match to TRBD1 covers 7 bases. The CDR3 spans 15 residues. Trimming at V came to 3 bases and at J to 1 base, leaving 5 bases not matched to a gene. CDR3 coding DNA: TGTGCCAGCAGTTTTGACAGGGCAGGGAACACTGAAGCTTTCTTT. Translation gives CASSFDRAGNTEAFF.

The chain uses TRBV9 and TRBJ2-1; TRBD2 matches 12 bases. Germline lookup yields CDR1 SGDLS and CDR2 YYNGEE. The CDR3 length is 17 residues. The V gene end was trimmed by 0 bases and the J gene end by 5 bases; junction bases not matched to a gene: 6. CDR3 sequence reads: CASSVGLAGGEDNEQFF. Here the CDR3 DNA reads TGTGCCAGCAGCGTAGGTCTAGCGGGAGGGGAGGACAATGAGCAGTTCTTC.

This clonotype was counted between two and nine times. The chain employs TRBV28 and TRBJ2-3, with TRBD1 matching 7 bases. Germline lookup yields CDR1 MDHEN and CDR2 SYDVKM. V was clipped by 6 bases and J by 4 bases; unmatched bases: 10. This CDR3 spans 15 amino acids. DNA of the CDR3: TGTGCCAGCAGCCCCCCTAGGGGGCAGGCAGATACGCAGTATTTT. Protein sequence: CASSPPRGQADTQYF.

This clonotype occurred a few times. This rearrangement joins TRBV7-9 to TRBJ2-1; TRBD2 matches 7 bases. The V segment lost 5 bases and the J segment 6 bases; nucleotides outside the gene matches: 10. The CDR3 has 15 residues. The germline V gene encodes CDR1 SEHNR and CDR2 FQNEAQ (reference sequence). Here the CDR3 reads CASSPKVRESNEQFF. CDR3 DNA sequence: TGTGCCAGCAGCCCTAAAGTGCGGGAGAGCAATGAGCAGTTCTTC. The full variable domain, completed using reference TRBV7-9 and TRBJ2-1, is DTGVSQNPRHKITKRGQNVTFRCDPISEHNRLYWYRQTLGQGPEFLTYFQNEAQLEKSRLLSDRFSAERPKGSFSTLEIQRTEQGDSAMYLCASSPKVRESNEQFFGPGTRLTVL.

The sample holds a few counts of this clonotype. The chain recombines TRBV29-1 with TRBJ2-5, with 7 nucleotides matching TRBD1. V dropped 6 bases and J dropped 2; count of bases not matched to a gene: 6. This CDR3 is 13 amino acids long. The germline CDR1 and CDR2 sequences are SQVTM and ANQGSEA. The CDR3 DNA reads TGCAGCGTCGACAGGGAACTTCAAGAGACCCAGTACTTC. Its translation: CSVDRELQETQYF.

This clonotype was counted only a few times. The CDR3 DNA reads TGTGCCAGCAGCAATGGAGGTGACTATGGCTACACCTTC. As protein: CASSNGGDYGYTF. The chain links TRBV7-6 to TRBJ1-2; D gene ambiguous. Germline V gene data show CDR1 as SGHVS and CDR2 as FNYEAQ. V gave up 5 bases and J gave up 3 bases, with 10 bases separating them. The CDR3 spans 13 residues.

This sequence joins TRBV20-1 and TRBJ2-1; 8 nucleotides align to TRBD2. The CDR3 contains 13 residues. CDR1 is DFQATT, CDR2 SNEGSKA, per germline (reference sequence). V shed 6 bases and J 6 bases; nucleotides not matched to a gene: 7. The CDR3 DNA sequence: TGCAGTGCGCGGACTAGCTGGGGCAATGAGCAGTTCTTC. This translates into CSARTSWGNEQFF.

The chain has TRBV28 and TRBJ2-1, with D perhaps matching TRBD1 (5 bases). The germline V gene encodes CDR1 MDHEN and CDR2 SYDVKM. The CDR3 sequence is 12 residues long. The V and J ends lost 6 bases and 10 bases respectively, with 13 bases between them. Here the CDR3 DNA reads TGTGCCAGCAGCCCTGTATGGGGCGAGCAGTTCTTC. Protein: CASSPVWGEQFF. The whole variable domain, remainder taken from reference TRBV28 and TRBJ2-1, is DVKVTQSSRYLVKRTGEKVFLECVQDMDHENMFWYRQDPGLGLRLIYFSYDVKMKEKGDIPEGYSVSREKKERFSLILESASTNQTSMYLCASSPVWGEQFFGPGTRLTVL.

The rearrangement uses TRBV5-1 and TRBJ2-5; a possible D gene is TRBD1 (6 bases). The end of the DNA is better explained by TRBJ2-7, so the J call may be wrong. This CDR3 comprises 13 residues. Germline V gene sequence: CDR1 SGHRS, CDR2 YFSETQ. The CDR3 sequence: CASSLIAGAEQYF. DNA for the CDR3: TGCGCCAGCAGCTTAATTGCAGGGGCCGAGCAGTACTTC.

The chain recombines TRBV9 with TRBJ1-5; TRBD1 matches 9 bases. Germline CDR1 SGDLS, CDR2 YYNGEE. The CDR3 runs 14 residues. Trimming at V came to 3 bases and at J to 7 bases, leaving 5 bases not matched to a gene. In DNA form, the CDR3 reads TGTGCCAGCAGCGCTACAGGGGGCCCACAGCCCCAGCATTTT. Translating gives CASSATGGPQPQHF.

The chain joins TRBV20-1 to TRBJ2-7; 9 bases are a match to TRBD2. There are 13 residues in the CDR3. Trimming took 2 bases from V and 4 from J; bases not matched to a gene: 3. CDR1 is DFQATT and CDR2 is SNEGSKA in the germline V gene (reference sequence). The CDR3 sequence: CSARKREVYEQYF. CDR3 coding DNA: TGCAGTGCTAGAAAGCGGGAGGTTTACGAGCAGTACTTC.

The table lists this clonotype with a few counts. The chain has TRBV6-4 and TRBJ1-5; D unresolved. With 5 bases removed from V and 2 bases from J, the gap between germline ends came to 19 bases. CDR3 length: 17 residues. Germline-derived CDR1 and CDR2 are MRHNA and SNTAGT. The CDR3 DNA follows: TGTGCCAGCAGTTTGGGTCCTCATCCTGATGGCAATCAGCCCCAGCATTTT. Encoded protein: CASSLGPHPDGNQPQHF.

The chain combines TRBV7-3 with TRBJ2-1, with 12 bases aligning to TRBD1. From germline, CDR1 is SGHTA and CDR2 FQGTGA. This CDR3 region has 14 residues. V shed 5 bases and J 10 bases; nucleotides not matched to a gene: 6. CDR3 region: CASSPPGQGAEQFF. CDR3 coding DNA: TGTGCCAGCAGCCCTCCGGGACAGGGGGCCGAGCAGTTCTTC.